These 10 T cell receptor beta chains came from one sample sequenced in a study of blood T cell repertoires in COVID-19. Assay used: immunoSEQ multiplex PCR; TCRdb lists only in-frame clones, some missing. Of over 30,000 clones in the sample, around 87% are singletons; the top ten hold about 63%. Source material: peripheral blood. Every receptor here comes from an older man with acute or convalescent COVID-19.

This clone appeared a few times. The chain carries TRBV6-5 and TRBJ2-1; 12 bases fit TRBD1. The CDR3 extends over 15 amino acids. CDR1 is MNHEY, CDR2 SVGAGI, per germline. J gave up 4 bases and V 8 bases, and 6 bases lay outside the gene matches. In DNA, the CDR3 is TGTGCCAGCTGCCGGGACAGGGGGCGTTACAATGAGCAGTTCTTC. This codes for CASCRDRGRYNEQFF.

This sequence joins TRBV5-1 and TRBJ2-1; D unresolved. Between the trimmed V and J ends, which lost 2 bases and 6 bases, there was a span of 24 bases. Per germline, CDR1 SGHRS and CDR2 YFSETQ. The CDR3 length is 18 residues. CDR3: CASSLGPPEPISPNEQFF. Written as DNA, the CDR3 is TGCGCCAGCAGCTTAGGCCCTCCGGAGCCAATCTCCCCCAATGAGCAGTTCTTC.

This chain joins TRBV4-1 and TRBJ1-2, with a possible D match to TRBD1 (5 bases). Germline values: CDR1 MGHRA, CDR2 YSYEKL. V lost 4 bases and J 8 bases, leaving 20 bases between the germline ends. There are 15 residues in the CDR3. The CDR3: CASSPGVVGFLGYTF. The CDR3 DNA sequence: TGCGCCAGCAGCCCGGGGGTGGTCGGATTCCTCGGCTACACCTTC.

In nucleotides, the CDR3 is TGTGCCAGCAGTGAAATTGGGCAGAACACTGAAGCTTTCTTT. Translating gives CASSEIGQNTEAFF. This chain links TRBV6-1 with TRBJ1-1, with D unresolved. Trimming removed 2 bases at V and 1 base at J, with 8 bases between. Germline CDR1 reads MNHNS; CDR2 reads SASEGT. This CDR3 contains 14 residues.

This chain links TRBV5-1 with TRBJ2-4, with D maybe TRBD2 (6 bases). This CDR3 is built from 14 residues. The germline gives CDR1 SGHRS, CDR2 YFSETQ. Trimming removed 1 base at V and 6 bases at J, with 11 bases between. The CDR3 DNA is TGCGCCAGCAGCTTGATGGGGAGGAGAAACATTCAGTACTTC. Translated: CASSLMGRRNIQYF. Supplemented by reference TRBV5-1 and TRBJ2-4, the full variable domain reads KAGVTQTPRYLIKTRGQQVTLSCSPISGHRSVSWYQQTPGQGLQFLFEYFSETQRNKGNFPGRFSGRQFSNSRSEMNVSTLELGDSALYLCASSLMGRRNIQYFGAGTRLSVL.

The V gene is TRBV19, the J gene TRBJ2-7; TRBD2 might be the D (5 bases). The V end was cut by 5 bases, the J end by 4 bases, with 9 bases between. In germline, CDR1 is LNHDA, CDR2 SQIVND (reference sequence). The CDR3 contains 12 residues. The CDR3 spells CASSSGLYEQYF. The CDR3 DNA is TGTGCCAGTAGTTCCGGACTTTACGAGCAGTACTTC.

The chain employs TRBV10-2 and TRBJ1-2; D not resolved. Trimming pared 7 bases from V and 8 bases from J, leaving 23 bases between. Germline values: CDR1 WSHSY, CDR2 SAAADI. This CDR3 spans 15 amino acids. The CDR3 DNA sequence: TGCGCCAGCAATACAAACCGGGGTTCTTTGGGAGGCTACACCTTC. Encoded protein: CASNTNRGSLGGYTF.

This clone has more than one count but fewer than ten. The chain recombines TRBV19 with TRBJ1-5; possible D gene TRBD1, 5 bases. The CDR3 has 14 residues. Germline CDR1 LNHDA, CDR2 SQIVND (reference sequence). Trimming took off 4 bases at V and 6 bases at J, with 13 bases between the two ends. The CDR3 sequence: CASSTQGGGQPQHF. The CDR3 nucleotides are TGTGCCAGTAGTACCCAGGGAGGCGGTCAGCCCCAGCATTTT.

The chain couples TRBV9 to TRBJ1-6; possible D gene TRBD1, 5 bases. This CDR3 region has 16 residues. The ends were cut back, 4 bases at V and 3 bases at J, with 14 bases in the middle. Germline CDR1 reads SGDLS; CDR2 reads YYNGEE. In DNA form, the CDR3 reads TGTGCCAGCAGCCCCCAGTCGGGGGTCTATAATTCACCCCTCCACTTT. It codes for CASSPQSGVYNSPLHF.

The rearrangement joins TRBV19 to TRBJ1-1, with 7 bases aligning to TRBD1. This CDR3 has 18 residues. Germline V CDR1 and CDR2: LNHDA, SQIVND (reference sequence). The ends lost 5 bases at V and 0 bases at J; junction bases unmatched: 15. This chain's CDR3 is CASSSAVGQAAMNTEAFF. The CDR3 DNA reads TGTGCCAGTAGTTCAGCAGTAGGACAGGCCGCCATGAACACTGAAGCTTTCTTT.